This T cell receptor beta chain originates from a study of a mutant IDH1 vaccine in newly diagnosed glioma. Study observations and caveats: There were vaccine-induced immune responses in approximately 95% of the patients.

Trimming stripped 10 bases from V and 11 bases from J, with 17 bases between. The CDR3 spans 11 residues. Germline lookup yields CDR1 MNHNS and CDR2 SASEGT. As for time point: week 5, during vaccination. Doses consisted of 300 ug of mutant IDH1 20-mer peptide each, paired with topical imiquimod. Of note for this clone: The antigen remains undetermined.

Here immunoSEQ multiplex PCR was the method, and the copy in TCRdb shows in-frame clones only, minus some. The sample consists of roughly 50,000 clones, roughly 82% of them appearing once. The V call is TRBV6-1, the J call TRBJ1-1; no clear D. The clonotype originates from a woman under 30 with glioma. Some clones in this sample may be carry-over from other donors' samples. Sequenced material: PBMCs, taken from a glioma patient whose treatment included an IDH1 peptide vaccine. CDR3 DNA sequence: TGTGCCACTAGTGGTGGCGCTTGGGCTTTCTTT. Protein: CATSGGAWAFF.